The 5 T cell receptor beta chains below all came from one sample that was sequenced in a study of blood T cell repertoires in COVID-19. The protocol was immunoSEQ multiplex PCR, while the TCRdb copy is restricted to in-frame clones and leaves out a portion. The table records some 190,000 clones, approximately 85% of them present only once. The sequencing sample was made of peripheral blood. These receptors were collected from a human donor with active or convalescent COVID-19. The donor label of this sample is uncertain.

The rearrangement joins TRBV30 to TRBJ2-1; D might be TRBD1 (6 bases). This CDR3 comprises 15 residues. V shed 1 base and J shed 0 bases, with 10 bases lying between them. Germline values: CDR1 GTSNPN, CDR2 SVGIG (reference sequence). The CDR3 sequence is CAWSELGGSYNEQFF. The DNA for the CDR3 is TGTGCCTGGAGTGAGTTAGGGGGCTCCTACAATGAGCAGTTCTTC.

The V call is TRBV6-5, the J call TRBJ1-1; 8 bases are shared with TRBD1. Looked up from germline, CDR1 is MNHEY and CDR2 is SVGAGI. This CDR3 has 14 amino acids. The V segment lost 7 bases and the J segment 1 base; nucleotides outside the gene matches: 5. The CDR3: CASNRQGRNTEAFF. CDR3 nucleotide sequence: TGTGCCAGCAATAGACAGGGGAGGAACACTGAAGCTTTCTTT.

J is TRBJ2-1 and V is TRBV15, with 12 bases that match TRBD2. V lost 9 bases and J lost 5; bases outside the gene matches: 5. CDR1 is LNHNV, CDR2 YYDKDF, per germline (reference sequence). The CDR3 contains 14 residues. The DNA for the CDR3 is TGTGCCACGAGGGCTAGCGGGAGGGACAATGAGCAGTTCTTC. Translated: CATRASGRDNEQFF.

The rearrangement links TRBV9 to TRBJ2-2; D might be TRBD1 (6 bases). Germline V gives CDR1 SGDLS, CDR2 YYNGEE. V lost 7 bases, J lost 4 bases, and 14 bases lay in between. This CDR3 is built from 14 residues. In DNA, the CDR3 is TGTGCCAGCGGTGCGACAGGAGGCACCGGGGAGCTGTTTTTT. Residues: CASGATGGTGELFF.

This clone was picked up one time. This chain connects TRBV12-2 to TRBJ1-6. TRBV12-2 is a pseudogene segment. The CDR3 consists of 19 residues. CDR3 sequence (DNA): TGTGCAAGTCGCTCGTACGACTCTCGGGGGGGGGCCTATAATTCACCCCTCCACTTT. It codes for CASRSYDSRGGAYNSPLHF.